Below, 5 T cell receptor beta chains from the same sample are listed, as sequenced in a study of shared clonotypes between healthy human individuals (dated by TCRdb to the early 2020s). The library was made by the immunoSEQ multiplex PCR assay. TCRdb carries this immuneACCESS record with in-frame sequences only. Its versions omit some clonotypes, under half of them owing to an unresolved V gene in the studies checked, with the rest unexplained. The sample data list some 470,000 clones, and over 60% of these were observed just once. The ten largest clones represent over 10% of the sample. Source material: PBMCs. These receptors originate from a middle-aged woman in good health. Some clones in this sample may be carry-over from other donors' samples.

The chain combines TRBV18 with TRBJ2-7; a possible D gene is TRBD1 (5 bases). The germline gives CDR1 KGHSH, CDR2 LQKENI. Between the trimmed V and J ends, which lost 3 bases and 0 bases, there was a span of 15 bases. This CDR3 region has 16 residues. The CDR3 DNA is TGTGCCAGCTCACCCCGACAGACTCGGAGCTCCTACGAGCAGTACTTC. This codes for CASSPRQTRSSYEQYF.

The chain has TRBV5-6 and TRBJ1-1, with 10 bases aligning to TRBD1. Germline loops: CDR1 SGHDT, CDR2 YYEEEE. V was pared by 1 base and J by 5 bases, with 5 bases of the junction left unmatched. The CDR3 loop spans 15 amino acids. The CDR3 here is CASSLYQDRGTEAFF. The CDR3 DNA sequence: TGTGCCAGCAGCTTGTATCAGGACAGGGGGACTGAAGCTTTCTTT.

The chain carries TRBV30 and TRBJ2-6; D not resolved. In germline, CDR1 is GTSNPN, CDR2 SVGIG (reference sequence). V was trimmed by 6 bases and J by 1 base, leaving 10 bases between them. CDR3 length: 14 amino acids. DNA of the CDR3: TGTGCCTGCCGGATAAGTTCTGGGGCCAACGTCCTGACTTTC. It translates to CACRISSGANVLTF.

Note on this clone: A read error may explain this, as a much larger clone is one base away. The chain carries TRBV4-1 and TRBJ1-2; D is unclear. From germline, CDR1 is MGHRA and CDR2 YSYEKL. CDR3 length equals 15 residues. CDR3 amino acids: CASSPNTLGLYGHTF. The CDR3 nucleotides read TGCGCCAGCAGCCCGAATACCTTAGGACTCTATGGCCACACCTTC.

This clone appeared once. This chain uses TRBV21-1 with TRBJ2-7. TRBV21-1 constitutes a pseudogene. The CDR3 spans 14 residues. CDR3 in amino acids: CASSSGRAREEQYF. For the CDR3, the DNA is TGTGCCAGCAGCTCGGGGCGGGCCCGCGAGGAGCAGTACTTC.